The 27 T cell receptor beta chains listed next were all sequenced from one sample in a study of cytomegalovirus exposure and HLA in healthy donors. 13 Jbeta primers and 60 Vbeta primers were used for the PCR. Some clones are missing from TCRdb's copy, which holds only in-frame ones; the method was immunoSEQ multiplex PCR. The table lists tens of thousands of clones, around 70% of them singletons. Source material: PBMCs. The receptors stem from a man aged 60-69 years in good health and CMV-seronegative.

CDR3 in amino acids: CASSDTSGRRNGANVLTF. As DNA, the CDR3 is TGTGCCAGCAGTGATACTAGCGGGAGGAGGAATGGGGCCAACGTCCTGACTTTC. The rearrangement joins TRBV2 to TRBJ2-6; 12 positions match TRBD2. From germline, CDR1 is SNHLY and CDR2 FYNNEI. Trimming removed 3 bases from V and 3 bases from J; junction bases left unmatched: 6. This CDR3 has 18 amino acids.

V usage is TRBV6-1 and J usage is TRBJ1-2; TRBD1 is a possible D gene (5 bases). The CDR3 extends over 14 amino acids. CDR1 is MNHNS, CDR2 SASEGT, per germline. The ends were cut back, 2 bases at V and 1 base at J, with 8 bases in the middle. CDR3 protein: CASSEYQGNYGYTF. The CDR3 DNA is TGTGCCAGCAGTGAATATCAGGGTAACTATGGCTACACCTTC.

This sequence joins TRBV28 and TRBJ2-7; 10 positions agree with TRBD2. CDR1 and CDR2 from the germline V gene are MDHEN and SYDVKM. The CDR3 runs to 16 residues. V lost 3 bases and J lost 2; bases outside the gene matches: 7. The CDR3 loop reads CASSLFASGSPYEQYF. CDR3 nucleotides: TGTGCCAGCAGTTTGTTTGCTAGCGGGAGTCCCTACGAGCAGTACTTC.

Comments on this clone: Germline and junction disagree at one end, which may indicate a read error. The gene calls are TRBV28 and TRBJ1-4; TRBD1 is a possible D gene (5 bases). The CDR3 runs to 12 residues. Germline V gives CDR1 MDHEN, CDR2 SYDVKM. The CDR3 here is CASSLGAGSIVF. The CDR3 DNA sequence: TGTGCCAGCAGTTTAGGGGCAGGGTCTATTGTTTTT.

The gene calls are TRBV19 and TRBJ1-5; D is perhaps TRBD1 (6 bases). The CDR3 covers 13 residues. Trimming took off 5 bases at V and 7 bases at J, with 12 bases between the two ends. From germline, CDR1 is LNHDA and CDR2 SQIVND (reference sequence). Here the CDR3 reads CASSDRQNQPQHF. The CDR3 nucleotides read TGTGCCAGTAGTGACAGGCAAAACCAGCCCCAGCATTTT.

This clone was seen a single time. The CDR3 sequence: CASSAREGMFF. DNA of the CDR3: TGTGCCAGCAGCGCCCGGGAGGGAATGTTCTTC. The V gene is TRBV9, the J gene TRBJ2-1, with TRBD2 matching 8 bases. In germline, CDR1 is SGDLS, CDR2 YYNGEE. This CDR3 has 11 residues. Trimming at V came to 3 bases and at J to 15 bases, leaving 5 bases not matched to a gene. The whole variable domain, filled in from reference TRBV9 and TRBJ2-1, reads DSGVTQTPKHLITATGQRVTLRCSPRSGDLSVYWYQQSLDQGLQFLIQYYNGEERAKGNILERFSAQQFPDLHSELNLSSLELGDSALYFCASSAREGMFFGPGTRLTVL.

The chain has TRBV19 and TRBJ1-5; 8 bases are shared with TRBD1. This CDR3 comprises 13 residues. Germline-derived CDR1 and CDR2 are LNHDA and SQIVND (reference sequence). V trimming: 6 bases; J trimming: 8 bases; junction bases outside the gene matches: 6. The DNA for the CDR3 is TGTGCCAGTAGAGTCAGGGGGCTGAAGCCCCAGCATTTT. Its translation: CASRVRGLKPQHF.

This rearrangement joins TRBV2 to TRBJ2-5; 10 bases map to TRBD1. There are 16 residues in the CDR3. CDR1 is SNHLY and CDR2 is FYNNEI in the germline V gene. After removal of 3 bases from V and 5 bases from J, the junction contained 9 bases not matched to a gene. CDR3 loop: CASSESVTGGGETQYF. As DNA, the CDR3 is TGTGCCAGCAGTGAGTCGGTGACAGGGGGCGGTGAGACCCAGTACTTC.

This rearrangement joins TRBV7-2 to TRBJ2-7; D perhaps matches TRBD2 (6 bases). The V gene's germline CDR1 is SGHTA and CDR2 FQGNSA. V dropped 1 base and J dropped 2 bases, with 9 bases sitting between them. There are 14 residues in the CDR3. The CDR3 spells CASSLGSGTYEQYF. The CDR3 DNA is TGTGCCAGCAGCTTAGGTAGCGGTACCTACGAGCAGTACTTC.

The chain couples TRBV6-1 to TRBJ2-7; the match to TRBD2 covers 12 bases. In germline, CDR1 is MNHNS, CDR2 SASEGT. The CDR3 contains 14 residues. V lost 6 bases to trimming and J lost 5 bases; unmatched junction nucleotides: 5. CDR3 DNA: TGTGCCAGCAGGACTAGCGGGAGTCGGCACGAGCAGTACTTC. It translates to CASRTSGSRHEQYF.

The chain has TRBV6-1 and TRBJ1-2, with D maybe TRBD1 (6 bases). This CDR3 has 14 amino acids. Germline V lookup: CDR1 MNHNS, CDR2 SASEGT. V was shortened by 11 bases and J by 4 bases, with 20 bases between the two germline ends. DNA of the CDR3: TGTGCCGGGGAAAAGGGGGAGGGTTTCTATGGCTACACCTTC. Translated: CAGEKGEGFYGYTF.

This chain uses TRBV6-5 with TRBJ2-3, with TRBD2 matching 9 bases. The germline CDR1 and CDR2 sequences are MNHEY and SVGAGI. The CDR3 runs 15 residues. The ends lost 1 base at V and 4 bases at J; junction bases unmatched: 3. The CDR3, as DNA: TGTGCCAGCAGTTACTGGCGGGGGGGCGCAGATACGCAGTATTTT. Protein product: CASSYWRGGADTQYF.

This chain uses TRBV4-1 with TRBJ1-2; tentative D call: TRBD1 (6 bases). Trimming left V 1 base short and J 8 bases short, with 14 bases between. Germline V lookup: CDR1 MGHRA, CDR2 YSYEKL. This CDR3 is 14 amino acids long. DNA for the CDR3: TGCGCCAGCAGCCAAGTGCCTATGGGGGCCGGCTACACCTTC. Amino acids: CASSQVPMGAGYTF.

This chain links TRBV5-1 with TRBJ2-7, with TRBD2 identical over 9 bases. The germline V gene has CDR1 SGHRS and CDR2 YFSETQ. This CDR3 has 14 residues. The trim removed 0 bases at V and 6 bases at J, leaving 4 bases unmatched. The chain's CDR3 is CASSLASGNGEQYF. The CDR3 nucleotides read TGCGCCAGCAGCTTGGCTAGCGGGAACGGCGAGCAGTACTTC.

The gene calls are TRBV7-9 and TRBJ1-1; D is perhaps TRBD1 (6 bases). This CDR3 spans 13 amino acids. Trimming cost V 2 bases and J 7 bases, with 11 bases left between them. In germline, CDR1 is SEHNR, CDR2 FQNEAQ (reference sequence). This CDR3 reads CASSLNPGDEAFF. DNA of the CDR3: TGTGCCAGCAGCTTAAACCCAGGGGATGAAGCTTTCTTT.

The chain couples TRBV19 to TRBJ2-7; TRBD1 aligns across 11 bases. There are 14 residues in the CDR3. Trimming cost V 3 bases and J 4 bases; bases outside gene matches: 2. The germline V gene encodes CDR1 LNHDA and CDR2 SQIVND (reference sequence). The CDR3 region is CASSIGTGGYEQYF. CDR3 nucleotides: TGTGCCAGTAGTATTGGGACAGGGGGTTACGAGCAGTACTTC.

J is TRBJ2-3 and V is TRBV7-2; perhaps TRBD2 as D (5 bases). CDR1 and CDR2 from the germline V gene are SGHTA and FQGNSA. This CDR3 is built from 15 residues. V lost 1 base to trimming and J lost 4 bases, with 12 bases between them. CDR3 sequence: CASSLDAGVADTQYF. The CDR3 DNA reads TGTGCCAGCAGCTTAGATGCCGGGGTGGCAGATACGCAGTATTTT.

Comments on this clone: The germline gene is not matched at one end of the junction; a read error may be the cause. Other DNA variants within this sample encode the same CDR3. The chain carries TRBV29-1 and TRBJ2-2; a possible D gene is TRBD1 (6 bases). The CDR3 is 12 amino acids. Germline values: CDR1 SQVTM, CDR2 ANQGSEA. CDR3 DNA sequence: TGCAGCGTTGATGGGGGCCCCGGGGAGCTGTTTTTC. Encoded protein: CSVDGGPGELFF.

The gene calls are TRBV5-1 and TRBJ2-2, with D tentatively TRBD1 (6 bases). This CDR3 comprises 16 residues. Germline loops: CDR1 SGHRS, CDR2 YFSETQ. V was clipped by 0 bases and J by 4 bases, with 13 bases between them. The CDR3, as DNA: TGCGCCAGCAGCTTGGAGGGACACCGATCCACCGGGGAGCTGTTTTTT. Protein: CASSLEGHRSTGELFF.

The CDR3 DNA follows: TGTGCCAGTAGTATTCGGGGACAGGTGGGCGAAAAACTGTTTTTT. It is translated as CASSIRGQVGEKLFF. V usage is TRBV19 and J usage is TRBJ1-4; the match to TRBD1 covers 8 bases. The CDR3 has 15 amino acids. Germline V gene lookup returns CDR1 LNHDA and CDR2 SQIVND (reference sequence). Trimming took 3 bases from V and 8 from J; bases not matched to a gene: 8. Combining the CDR3 with reference TRBV19 and TRBJ1-4 gives the whole variable domain DGGITQSPKYLFRKEGQNVTLSCEQNLNHDAMYWYRQDPGQGLRLIYYSQIVNDFQKGDIAEGYSVSREKKESFPLTVTSAQKNPTAFYLCASSIRGQVGEKLFFGSGTQLSVL.

This chain uses TRBV7-9 with TRBJ2-3; TRBD1 is a possible D gene (6 bases). The germline gives CDR1 SEHNR, CDR2 FQNEAQ (reference sequence). The CDR3 contains 13 residues. V lost 5 bases and J 5 bases, leaving 11 bases between the germline ends. The CDR3 is CASSREQGDTQYF. Written as DNA, the CDR3 is TGTGCCAGCAGCCGGGAACAGGGAGATACGCAGTATTTT.

This clone was counted between two and nine times. This chain joins TRBV6-1 and TRBJ2-7; TRBD2 might be the D (6 bases). This CDR3 contains 15 residues. Germline CDR1 reads MNHNS; CDR2 reads SASEGT. V shed 2 bases and J shed 6 bases, with 17 bases lying between them. This chain's CDR3 is CASSESTRARPEQYF. The CDR3 DNA reads TGTGCCAGCAGTGAATCGACTAGAGCCCGTCCCGAGCAGTACTTC.

The V gene is TRBV13, the J gene TRBJ2-1, with 9 bases lining up with TRBD2. V trimming: 4 bases; J trimming: 5 bases; junction bases outside the gene matches: 6. The germline V gene has CDR1 PRHDT and CDR2 FYEKMQ (reference sequence). This CDR3 is built from 15 residues. CDR3 in DNA: TGTGCCAGCAGCTCGGGCGGGAGGGCGCACAATGAGCAGTTCTTC. Translated, it gives CASSSGGRAHNEQFF. Together with reference TRBV13 and TRBJ2-1, the CDR3 gives the full variable domain: AAGVIQSPRHLIKEKRETATLKCYPIPRHDTVYWYQQGPGQDPQFLISFYEKMQSDKGSIPDRFSAQQFSDYHSELNMSSLELGDSALYFCASSSGGRAHNEQFFGPGTRLTVL.

V is TRBV5-1 and J is TRBJ2-2, with 11 bases identical to TRBD2. Looked up from germline, CDR1 is SGHRS and CDR2 is YFSETQ. The CDR3 covers 14 residues. Trimming cost V 4 bases and J 7 bases; bases outside gene matches: 3. CDR3 bases: TGCGCCAGCAGCGTGGGACTAGCGGACGGGGAGCTGTTTTTT. Translated: CASSVGLADGELFF.

The chain is built from TRBV11-3 and TRBJ2-2; D remains ambiguous. CDR3 size: 13 residues. The V end lost 5 bases, the J end lost 0 bases, and 4 bases lay between the germline ends. Germline CDR1 and CDR2: SGHNT and YENEEA. DNA for the CDR3: TGTGCCAGCAGCCGGTCGAACACCGGGGAGCTGTTTTTT. Amino acids: CASSRSNTGELFF.

This clone occurred once. The rearrangement uses TRBV19 and TRBJ2-1; TRBD1 agrees at 8 bases. Germline V gene sequence: CDR1 LNHDA, CDR2 SQIVND (reference sequence). V shed 5 bases, J shed 8 bases, and the junction held 8 bases outside the gene matches. The CDR3 loop spans 14 amino acids. CDR3 protein: CASSVSRGLDEQFF. The DNA for the CDR3 is TGTGCCAGTAGTGTATCCAGGGGGCTGGATGAGCAGTTCTTC.

This chain links TRBV5-1 with TRBJ2-7; 8 bases fit TRBD1. The CDR3 consists of 15 residues. The V gene's germline CDR1 is SGHRS and CDR2 YFSETQ. J lost 4 bases, V lost 5 bases, and 11 bases had no gene match. The chain's CDR3 is CASSSGGSPRYEQYF. CDR3 sequence (DNA): TGCGCCAGCAGTTCAGGGGGCTCCCCAAGATACGAGCAGTACTTC. The whole variable domain, remainder taken from reference TRBV5-1 and TRBJ2-7, is KAGVTQTPRYLIKTRGQQVTLSCSPISGHRSVSWYQQTPGQGLQFLFEYFSETQRNKGNFPGRFSGRQFSNSRSEMNVSTLELGDSALYLCASSSGGSPRYEQYFGPGTRLTVT.